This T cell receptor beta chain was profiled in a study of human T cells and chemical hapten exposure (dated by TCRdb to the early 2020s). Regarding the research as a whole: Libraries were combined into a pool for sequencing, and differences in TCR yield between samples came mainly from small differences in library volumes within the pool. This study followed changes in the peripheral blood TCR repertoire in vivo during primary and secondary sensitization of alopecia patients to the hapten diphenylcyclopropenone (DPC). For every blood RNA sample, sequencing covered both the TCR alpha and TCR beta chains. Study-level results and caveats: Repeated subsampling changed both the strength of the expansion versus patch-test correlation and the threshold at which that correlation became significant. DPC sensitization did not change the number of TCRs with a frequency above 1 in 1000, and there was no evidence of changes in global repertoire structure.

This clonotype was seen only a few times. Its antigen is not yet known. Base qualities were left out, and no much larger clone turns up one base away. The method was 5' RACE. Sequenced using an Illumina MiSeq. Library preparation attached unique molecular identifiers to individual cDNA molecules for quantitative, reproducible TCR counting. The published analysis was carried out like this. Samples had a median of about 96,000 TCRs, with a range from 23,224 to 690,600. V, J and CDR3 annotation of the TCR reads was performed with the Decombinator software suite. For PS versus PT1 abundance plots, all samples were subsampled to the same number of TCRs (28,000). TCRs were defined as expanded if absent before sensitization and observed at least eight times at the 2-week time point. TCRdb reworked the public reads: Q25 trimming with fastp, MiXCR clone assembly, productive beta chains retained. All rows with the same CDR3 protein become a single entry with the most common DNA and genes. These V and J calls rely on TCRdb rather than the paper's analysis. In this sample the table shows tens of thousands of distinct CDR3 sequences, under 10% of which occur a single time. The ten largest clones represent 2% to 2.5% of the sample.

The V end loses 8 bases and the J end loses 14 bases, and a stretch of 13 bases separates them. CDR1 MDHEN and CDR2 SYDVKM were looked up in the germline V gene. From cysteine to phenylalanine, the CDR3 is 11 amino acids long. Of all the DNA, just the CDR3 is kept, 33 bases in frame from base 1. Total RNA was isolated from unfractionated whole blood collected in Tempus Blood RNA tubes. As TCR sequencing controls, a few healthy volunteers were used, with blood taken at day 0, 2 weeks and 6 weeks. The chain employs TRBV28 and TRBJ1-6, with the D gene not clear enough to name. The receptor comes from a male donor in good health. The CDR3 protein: CASLHTGALHF. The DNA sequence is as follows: TGTGCCAGCTTACATACCGGGGCCCTCCACTTT.